This T cell receptor beta chain appears in the sequencing data of a study of T cells in Graves' hyperthyroidism and ophthalmopathy. Germline lookup yields CDR1 MNHNS and CDR2 SASEGT. The CDR3 spans 9 residues. General study points: Blood also held most thyroid clonotypes expanded beyond 0.001.

Exclusion criteria comprised uncontrolled infection, other autoimmune disease, pregnancy or lactation. Amplification targeted TCR beta CDR3 regions from RNA transcripts. The HTBI primer set drove a first-round RT-PCR of the TCR CDR3. TCRdb re-called the multiplex PCR reads through MiXCR, storing one row per CDR3 protein. The sample yields roughly 93,000 distinct CDR3 sequences, around 37% seen once. In this sample, this clonotype turned up many times. Its antigen remains unidentified. The junction and the germline gene differ at one end; a read error may be behind it. The V and J genes are TRBV6-1 and TRBJ1-2; D perhaps matches TRBD1 (6 bases). The material sequenced was peripheral blood or thyroid tissue (not recorded which). The TCR comes from a woman aged 30 to 39 with Graves' hyperthyroidism. CDR3 sequence (DNA): TGTGCCAGCGACGCGGGGGCGCACTTC. It codes for CASDAGAHF.